The 20 T cell receptor beta chains listed next were all sequenced from one sample in a study of cytomegalovirus exposure and HLA in healthy donors. Both 60 Vbeta primers and 13 Jbeta primers went into the PCR. TCRdb keeps only in-frame clones here, not all; method: immunoSEQ multiplex PCR. Of 250,000 or so clones in the sample, under 90% are singletons; the top ten hold roughly 1.3%. The specimen was PBMCs. These receptors came from a human donor in good health.

The chain uses TRBV30 and TRBJ1-2; D not resolved. CDR3 length: 14 amino acids. V was shortened by 4 bases and J by 5 bases, with 17 bases between the two germline ends. Germline V gene data show CDR1 as GTSNPN and CDR2 as SVGIG (reference sequence). The CDR3 region is CAWNAPSLTYGYTF. CDR3 nucleotides: TGTGCCTGGAATGCCCCATCCCTTACATATGGCTACACCTTC.

The V call is TRBV7-9, the J call TRBJ1-1, with 7 bases that match TRBD1. Germline trimming cut 5 bases from V and 0 bases from J; bases unmatched to any gene: 3. The CDR3 length is 14 residues. Germline V CDR1 and CDR2: SEHNR, FQNEAQ (reference sequence). The CDR3 sequence: CASSRQGVNTEAFF. CDR3 bases: TGTGCCAGCAGCCGACAGGGCGTGAACACTGAAGCTTTCTTT.

V and J are TRBV10-3 and TRBJ2-7; 11 nucleotides match TRBD2. CDR1 and CDR2 from the germline V gene are ENHRY and SYGVKD. CDR3 length: 12 residues. With 11 bases clipped from V and 4 bases from J, the junction kept 4 bases outside the gene matches. For the CDR3, the DNA is TGTGCCGTAGGACTAGCGGGTTACGAGCAGTACTTC. Amino acids: CAVGLAGYEQYF.

This chain joins TRBV10-3 and TRBJ1-2; no clear D. V gave up 7 bases and J gave up 1 base, with 13 bases separating them. The CDR3 spans 14 residues. CDR1 and CDR2 from the germline V gene are ENHRY and SYGVKD. The CDR3 loop reads CAITPSGINYGYTF. In DNA form, the CDR3 reads TGTGCCATCACTCCGTCGGGGATTAACTATGGCTACACCTTC.

The V gene is TRBV4-1, the J gene TRBJ2-7, with D perhaps matching TRBD1 (5 bases). This CDR3 comprises 14 residues. Looked up from germline, CDR1 is MGHRA and CDR2 is YSYEKL. V was trimmed by 1 base and J by 5 bases, leaving 12 bases between them. The CDR3 loop is CASSQVPGLNEQYF. The CDR3 bases are TGCGCCAGCAGCCAAGTTCCAGGGTTAAACGAGCAGTACTTC.

The chain couples TRBV6-1 to TRBJ1-2, with a tentative D call TRBD1 (6 bases). CDR3 length equals 15 residues. V lost 10 bases to trimming and J lost 4 bases, with 22 bases between them. Germline V gene sequence: CDR1 MNHNS, CDR2 SASEGT. In DNA, the CDR3 is TGTGCCATCGGGAACATAGAACAGGGTCGCTATGGCTACACCTTC. As protein: CAIGNIEQGRYGYTF.

Concerning this clone itself: At one of its ends the junction is not consistent with the germline gene, which may arise from a read error. The gene calls are TRBV28 and TRBJ1-5; 9 nucleotides align to TRBD1. The CDR3 sequence is 15 residues long. Germline-derived CDR1 and CDR2 are MDHEN and SYDVKM. In DNA, the CDR3 is TGTGCCGGCAGCTCCCCCGGACAGGGGTATCAGCCCCAGCATTTT. Translation gives CAGSSPGQGYQPQHF. The full variable domain, rest sourced from reference TRBV28 and TRBJ1-5, is DVKVTQSSRYLVKRTGEKVFLECVQDMDHENMFWYRQDPGLGLRLIYFSYDVKMKEKGDIPEGYSVSREKKERFSLILESASTNQTSMYLCAGSSPGQGYQPQHFGDGTRLSIL.

This clone has just one count. This chain links TRBV5-4 with TRBJ2-1, with D possibly matching TRBD2 (6 bases). Germline CDR1 SGHNT, CDR2 YYREEE (reference sequence). CDR3 length equals 14 residues. Trimming took 4 bases from V and 10 from J, leaving 18 bases between them. DNA for the CDR3: TGTGCCAGCAGCGCATCTAGGCTCGCGGGAGAGCAGTTCTTC. Protein product: CASSASRLAGEQFF.

The chain has TRBV6-5 and TRBJ2-7, with 7 bases aligning to TRBD1. The CDR3 runs to 15 residues. The germline CDR1 and CDR2 sequences are MNHEY and SVGAGI. The V segment lost 0 bases and the J segment 1 base; nucleotides outside the gene matches: 3. For the CDR3, the DNA is TGTGCCAGCAGTTACTCGATGGGACAGTCCTACGAGCAGTACTTC. Translation: CASSYSMGQSYEQYF.

This clone showed up just once. The rearrangement joins TRBV27 to TRBJ2-7, with a tentative D call TRBD1 (6 bases). Trimming took 6 bases from V and 2 from J, leaving 14 bases between them. The V gene's germline CDR1 is MNHEY and CDR2 SMNVEV (reference sequence). This CDR3 has 14 residues. CDR3 DNA sequence: TGTGCCAGCAGGAAAACAGGGTACGCCTACGAGCAGTACTTC. Amino acids: CASRKTGYAYEQYF.

This clone appeared once. The chain couples TRBV11-3 to TRBJ2-1; a possible D gene is TRBD2 (6 bases). The V end was cut by 4 bases, the J end by 6 bases, with 7 bases between. Germline CDR1 and CDR2: SGHNT and YENEEA. CDR3 length: 12 amino acids. The CDR3 region has the DNA TGTGCCAGCAGCTCGACTAGCAATGAGCAGTTCTTC. Amino acids: CASSSTSNEQFF.

This chain uses TRBV7-2 with TRBJ1-2; 8 bases fit TRBD1. The CDR3 runs to 14 residues. The germline gives CDR1 SGHTA, CDR2 FQGNSA. V was pared by 4 bases and J by 2 bases, with 3 bases of the junction left unmatched. The chain's CDR3 is CASSSRQGNYGYTF. The CDR3 region has the DNA TGTGCCAGCAGCTCCCGACAGGGGAACTATGGCTACACCTTC.

This clone was observed a single time. The V call is TRBV19, the J call TRBJ2-7, with 11 bases lining up with TRBD1. Germline CDR1 LNHDA, CDR2 SQIVND (reference sequence). CDR3 length: 13 residues. Trimming removed 10 bases from V and 6 bases from J; junction bases left unmatched: 8. CDR3 in amino acids: CATGDRGSGEQYF. DNA of the CDR3: TGTGCCACCGGGGACAGGGGGTCCGGCGAGCAGTACTTC.

The chain combines TRBV7-6 with TRBJ2-1; 11 nucleotides align to TRBD2. Per germline, CDR1 SGHVS and CDR2 FNYEAQ. The ends lost 1 base at V and 9 bases at J; junction bases unmatched: 5. This CDR3 comprises 15 residues. CDR3 nucleotides: TGTGCCAGCAGCTTAGGTAGCGGGAGGGCCGGTGAGCAGTTCTTC. This sequence encodes CASSLGSGRAGEQFF.

This rearrangement joins TRBV5-1 to TRBJ1-2; the D gene is possibly TRBD1 (6 bases). The CDR3 spans 12 residues. The ends were cut back, 2 bases at V and 7 bases at J, with 9 bases in the middle. Germline CDR1 reads SGHRS; CDR2 reads YFSETQ. The CDR3 nucleotides read TGCGCCAGCAGCTTCACAGGGAGTGGCTACACCTTC. Its protein is CASSFTGSGYTF.

The rearrangement links TRBV25-1 to TRBJ2-7; 7 bases map to TRBD1. CDR3 length equals 14 residues. J was trimmed by 0 bases and V by 4 bases; bases with no gene match: 3. CDR1 and CDR2 (germline): MGHDK, SYGVNS. CDR3 bases: TGTGCCAGCAGTGCCGGGGACAGCTCCTACGAGCAGTACTTC. This translates into CASSAGDSSYEQYF.

The chain carries TRBV19 and TRBJ2-1, with 8 bases fitting TRBD2. From germline, CDR1 is LNHDA and CDR2 SQIVND (reference sequence). V lost 7 bases to trimming and J lost 8 bases; unmatched junction nucleotides: 10. CDR3 size: 14 residues. CDR3 DNA sequence: TGTGCCAGTAAGATGAGGCGGGAGGTCGATGAGCAGTTCTTC. It is translated as CASKMRREVDEQFF.

V gene TRBV7-9 combines with J gene TRBJ2-1; 10 bases are shared with TRBD1. The junction had 13 bases not matched to a gene; V was cut back by 4 bases and J by 10 bases. The CDR3 runs 16 residues. The germline V gene encodes CDR1 SEHNR and CDR2 FQNEAQ (reference sequence). CDR3 in DNA: TGTGCCAGCAGCTCTCCCGGGACAGGGGCACTGAAGGAGCAGTTCTTC. It is translated as CASSSPGTGALKEQFF. Combining the CDR3 with reference TRBV7-9 and TRBJ2-1 gives the whole variable domain DTGVSQNPRHKITKRGQNVTFRCDPISEHNRLYWYRQTLGQGPEFLTYFQNEAQLEKSRLLSDRFSAERPKGSFSTLEIQRTEQGDSAMYLCASSSPGTGALKEQFFGPGTRLTVL.

This clone occurred a few times. The chain employs TRBV7-6 and TRBJ2-1, with 13 bases lining up with TRBD2. V lost 5 bases, J lost 0 bases, and 4 bases stayed unmatched. Germline V gives CDR1 SGHVS, CDR2 FNYEAQ. The length of the CDR3 is 17 residues. CDR3 in DNA: TGTGCCAGCAGCCCCAGGACTAGCGGGGGCTCCTACAATGAGCAGTTCTTC. Translating it yields CASSPRTSGGSYNEQFF.

This chain joins TRBV7-3 and TRBJ2-3; maybe TRBD2 (5 bases). This CDR3 comprises 15 residues. Trimming stripped 5 bases from V and 0 bases from J, with 12 bases between. Per germline, CDR1 SGHTA and CDR2 FQGTGA. CDR3 nucleotides: TGTGCCAGCAGCGTCAGCGGCACTAGCACAGATACGCAGTATTTT. Its translation: CASSVSGTSTDTQYF.